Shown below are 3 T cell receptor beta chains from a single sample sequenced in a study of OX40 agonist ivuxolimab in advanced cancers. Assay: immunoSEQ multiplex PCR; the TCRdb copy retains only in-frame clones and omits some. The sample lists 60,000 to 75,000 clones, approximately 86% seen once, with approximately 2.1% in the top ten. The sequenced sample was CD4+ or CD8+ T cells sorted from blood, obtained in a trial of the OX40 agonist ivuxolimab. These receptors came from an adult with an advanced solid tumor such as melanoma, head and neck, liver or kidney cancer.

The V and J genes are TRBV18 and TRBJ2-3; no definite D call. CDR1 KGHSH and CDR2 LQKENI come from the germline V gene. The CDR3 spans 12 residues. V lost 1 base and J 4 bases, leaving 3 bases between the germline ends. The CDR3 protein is CASSPQADTQYF. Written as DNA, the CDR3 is TGTGCCAGCTCACCACAAGCAGATACGCAGTATTTT.

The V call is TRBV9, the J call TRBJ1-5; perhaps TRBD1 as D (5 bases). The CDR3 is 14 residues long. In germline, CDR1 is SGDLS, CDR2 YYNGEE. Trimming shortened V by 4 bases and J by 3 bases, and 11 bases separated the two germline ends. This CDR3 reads CASSPSGINQPQHF. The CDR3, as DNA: TGTGCCAGCAGCCCTTCAGGGATCAATCAGCCCCAGCATTTT.

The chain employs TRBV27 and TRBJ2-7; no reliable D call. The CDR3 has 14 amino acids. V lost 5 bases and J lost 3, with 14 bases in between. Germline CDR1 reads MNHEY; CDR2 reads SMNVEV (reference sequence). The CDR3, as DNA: TGTGCCAGCAGTCCAAGACTGGAAGGCTACGAGCAGTACTTC. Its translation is CASSPRLEGYEQYF.